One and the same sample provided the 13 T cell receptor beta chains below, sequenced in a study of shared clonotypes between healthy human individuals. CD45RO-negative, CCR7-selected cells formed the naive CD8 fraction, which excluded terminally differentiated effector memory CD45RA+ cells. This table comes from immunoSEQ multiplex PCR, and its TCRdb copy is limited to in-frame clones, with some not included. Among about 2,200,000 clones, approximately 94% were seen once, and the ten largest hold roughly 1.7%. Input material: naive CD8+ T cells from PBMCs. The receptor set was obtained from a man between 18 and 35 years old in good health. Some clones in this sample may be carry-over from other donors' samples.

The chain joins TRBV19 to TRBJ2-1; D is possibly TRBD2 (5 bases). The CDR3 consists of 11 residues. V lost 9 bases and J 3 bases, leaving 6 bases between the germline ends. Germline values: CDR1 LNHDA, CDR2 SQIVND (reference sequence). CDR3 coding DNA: TGTGCCAGCGGGGACTACAATGAGCAGTTCTTC. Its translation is CASGDYNEQFF.

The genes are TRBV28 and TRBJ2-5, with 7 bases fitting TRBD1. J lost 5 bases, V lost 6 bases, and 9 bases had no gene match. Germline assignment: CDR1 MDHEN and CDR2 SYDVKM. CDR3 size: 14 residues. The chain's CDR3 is CASSTDRPRETQYF. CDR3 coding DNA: TGTGCCAGCAGCACGGACAGGCCGAGGGAGACCCAGTACTTC.

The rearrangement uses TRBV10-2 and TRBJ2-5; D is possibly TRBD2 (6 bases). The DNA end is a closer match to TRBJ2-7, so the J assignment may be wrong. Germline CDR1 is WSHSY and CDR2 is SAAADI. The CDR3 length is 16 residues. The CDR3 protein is CASSADGQLGSYEQYF. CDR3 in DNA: TGCGCCAGCTCCGCAGACGGGCAACTCGGGAGCTACGAGCAGTACTTC.

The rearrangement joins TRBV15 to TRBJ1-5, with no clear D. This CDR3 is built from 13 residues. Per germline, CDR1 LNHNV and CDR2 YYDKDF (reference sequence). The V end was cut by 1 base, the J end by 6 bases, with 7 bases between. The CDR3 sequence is CATSRVQGQPQHF. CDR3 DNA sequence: TGTGCCACCAGCAGAGTTCAAGGTCAGCCCCAGCATTTT.

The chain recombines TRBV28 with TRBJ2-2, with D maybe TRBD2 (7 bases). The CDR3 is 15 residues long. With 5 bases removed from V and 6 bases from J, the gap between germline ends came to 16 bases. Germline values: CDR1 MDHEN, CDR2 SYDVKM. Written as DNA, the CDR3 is TGTGCCAGCAGTCCGCCGGGGGGCGAGGCCGGGGAGCTGTTTTTT. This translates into CASSPPGGEAGELFF.

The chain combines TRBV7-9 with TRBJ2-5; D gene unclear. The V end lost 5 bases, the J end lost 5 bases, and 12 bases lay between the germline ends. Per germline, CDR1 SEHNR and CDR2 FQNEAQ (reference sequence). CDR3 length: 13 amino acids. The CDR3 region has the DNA TGTGCCAGCAGCCCTTCGATGCGGGAGACCCAGTACTTC. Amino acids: CASSPSMRETQYF.

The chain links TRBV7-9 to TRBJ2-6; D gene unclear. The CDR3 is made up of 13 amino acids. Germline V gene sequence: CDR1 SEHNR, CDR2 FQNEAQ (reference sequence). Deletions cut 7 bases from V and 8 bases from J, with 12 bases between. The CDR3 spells CASTRTEPNVLTF. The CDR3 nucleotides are TGTGCCAGCACCCGAACTGAGCCCAACGTCCTGACTTTC.

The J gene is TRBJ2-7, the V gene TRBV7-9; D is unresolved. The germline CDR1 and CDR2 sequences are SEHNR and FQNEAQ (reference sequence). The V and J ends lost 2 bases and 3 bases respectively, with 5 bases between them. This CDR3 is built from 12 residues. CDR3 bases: TGTGCCAGCAGCTTACTCCTCTACGAGCAGTACTTC. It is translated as CASSLLLYEQYF. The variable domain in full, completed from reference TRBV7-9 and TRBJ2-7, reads DTGVSQNPRHKITKRGQNVTFRCDPISEHNRLYWYRQTLGQGPEFLTYFQNEAQLEKSRLLSDRFSAERPKGSFSTLEIQRTEQGDSAMYLCASSLLLYEQYFGPGTRLTVT.

This CDR3 reads CASSSLLPGQGRLAGPYEQYF. The CDR3 DNA sequence: TGTGCCAGCAGTTCACTCCTCCCGGGACAGGGGCGACTAGCGGGACCCTACGAGCAGTACTTC. The rearrangement joins TRBV27 to TRBJ2-7; D might be TRBD2 (11 bases). CDR3 size: 21 residues. The germline CDR1 and CDR2 sequences are MNHEY and SMNVEV (reference sequence). Trimming shortened V by 4 bases and J by 2 bases, and 33 bases separated the two germline ends.

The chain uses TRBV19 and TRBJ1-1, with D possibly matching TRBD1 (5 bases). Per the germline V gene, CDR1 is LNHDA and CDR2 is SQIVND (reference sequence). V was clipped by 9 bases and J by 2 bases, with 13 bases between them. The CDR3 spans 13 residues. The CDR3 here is CASKGTGNTEAFF. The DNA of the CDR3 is TGTGCCAGCAAGGGGACGGGTAACACTGAAGCTTTCTTT.

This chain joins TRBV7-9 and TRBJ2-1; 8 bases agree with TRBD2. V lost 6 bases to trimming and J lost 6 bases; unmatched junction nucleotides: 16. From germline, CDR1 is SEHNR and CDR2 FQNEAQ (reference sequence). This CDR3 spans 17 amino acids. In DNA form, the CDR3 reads TGTGCCAGCAGGGATATCGAAACAGGGACTAGGGCCAATGAGCAGTTCTTC. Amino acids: CASRDIETGTRANEQFF.

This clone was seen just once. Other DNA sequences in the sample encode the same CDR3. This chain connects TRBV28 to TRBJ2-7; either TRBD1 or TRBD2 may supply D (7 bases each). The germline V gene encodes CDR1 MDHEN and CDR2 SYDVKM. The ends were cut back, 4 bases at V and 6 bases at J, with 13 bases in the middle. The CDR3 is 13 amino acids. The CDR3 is CASSWAGGAEQYF. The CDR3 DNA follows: TGTGCCAGCAGTTGGGCAGGGGGGGCCGAGCAGTACTTC.

The DNA for the CDR3 is TGTGCCAGCAGTACAGGGATCTATGAGACCCAGTACTTC. This translates into CASSTGIYETQYF. The V and J genes are TRBV25-1 and TRBJ2-5; weak D call: TRBD1 (6 bases). V gave up 5 bases and J gave up 5 bases, with 12 bases separating them. The germline V gene has CDR1 MGHDK and CDR2 SYGVNS. The CDR3 has 13 amino acids.